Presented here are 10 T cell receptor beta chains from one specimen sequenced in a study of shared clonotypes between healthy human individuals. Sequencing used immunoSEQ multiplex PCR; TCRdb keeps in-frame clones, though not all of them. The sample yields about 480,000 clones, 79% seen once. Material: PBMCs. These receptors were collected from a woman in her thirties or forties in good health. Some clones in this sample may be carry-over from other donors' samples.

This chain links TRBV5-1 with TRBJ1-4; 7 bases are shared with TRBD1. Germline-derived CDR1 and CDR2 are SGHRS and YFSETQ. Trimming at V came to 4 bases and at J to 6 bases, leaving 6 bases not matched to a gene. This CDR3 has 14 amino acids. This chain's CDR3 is CASSPDRSDEKLFF. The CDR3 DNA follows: TGCGCCAGCAGCCCGGACAGGAGCGATGAAAAACTGTTTTTT.

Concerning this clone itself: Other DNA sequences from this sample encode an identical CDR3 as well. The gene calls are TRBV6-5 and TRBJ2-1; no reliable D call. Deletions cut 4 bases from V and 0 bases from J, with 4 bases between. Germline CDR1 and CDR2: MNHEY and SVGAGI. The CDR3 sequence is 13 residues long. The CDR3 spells CASSLTSYNEQFF. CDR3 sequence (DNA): TGTGCCAGCAGTTTGACCTCCTACAATGAGCAGTTCTTC.

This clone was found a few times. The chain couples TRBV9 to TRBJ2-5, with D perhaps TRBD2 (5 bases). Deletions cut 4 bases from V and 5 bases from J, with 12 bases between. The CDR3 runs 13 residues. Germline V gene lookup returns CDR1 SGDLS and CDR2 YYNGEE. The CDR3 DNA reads TGTGCCAGCAGCTCCCCACCGGGGGAGACCCAGTACTTC. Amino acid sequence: CASSSPPGETQYF.

In DNA, the CDR3 is TGTGCCAGCAGTGCGGAGTACCAAGAGACCCAGTACTTC. Protein sequence: CASSAEYQETQYF. The chain employs TRBV6-1 and TRBJ2-5, with D unresolved. Trimming removed 4 bases from V and 0 bases from J, with 6 bases in between. Germline CDR1 and CDR2: MNHNS and SASEGT. The CDR3 runs to 13 residues.

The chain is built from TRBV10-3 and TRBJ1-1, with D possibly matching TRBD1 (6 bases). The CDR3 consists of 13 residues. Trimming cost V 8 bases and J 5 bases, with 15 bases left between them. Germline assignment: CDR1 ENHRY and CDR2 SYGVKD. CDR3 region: CAIGQGPDTEAFF. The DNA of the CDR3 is TGTGCCATCGGGCAGGGGCCGGATACTGAAGCTTTCTTT.

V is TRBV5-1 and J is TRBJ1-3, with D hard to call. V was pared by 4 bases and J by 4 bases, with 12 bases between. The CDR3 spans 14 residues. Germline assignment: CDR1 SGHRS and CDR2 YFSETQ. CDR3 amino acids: CASSQTLGGNTIYF. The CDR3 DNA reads TGCGCCAGCAGCCAGACTTTGGGGGGAAACACCATATATTTT.

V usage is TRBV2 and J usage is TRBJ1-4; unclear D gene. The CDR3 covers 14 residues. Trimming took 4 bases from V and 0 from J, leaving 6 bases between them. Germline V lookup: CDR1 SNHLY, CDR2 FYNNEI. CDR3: CASSARATNEKLFF. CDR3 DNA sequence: TGTGCCAGCAGTGCGAGGGCAACTAATGAAAAACTGTTTTTT.

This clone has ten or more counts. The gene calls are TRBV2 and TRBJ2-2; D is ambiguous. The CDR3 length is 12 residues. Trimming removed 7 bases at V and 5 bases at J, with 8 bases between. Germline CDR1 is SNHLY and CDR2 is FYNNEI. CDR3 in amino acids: CASNLVTGELFF. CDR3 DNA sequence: TGTGCCAGCAATCTGGTGACCGGGGAGCTGTTTTTT.

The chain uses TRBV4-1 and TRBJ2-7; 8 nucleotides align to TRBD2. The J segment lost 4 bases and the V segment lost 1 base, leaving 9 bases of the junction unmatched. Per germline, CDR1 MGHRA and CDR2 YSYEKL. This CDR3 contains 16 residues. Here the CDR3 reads CASSQVPGLATYEQYF. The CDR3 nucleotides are TGCGCCAGCAGCCAAGTTCCAGGACTAGCTACTTACGAGCAGTACTTC.

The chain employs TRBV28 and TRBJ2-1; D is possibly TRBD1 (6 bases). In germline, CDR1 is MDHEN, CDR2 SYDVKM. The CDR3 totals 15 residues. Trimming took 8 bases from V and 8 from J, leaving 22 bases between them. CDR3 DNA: TGTGCCAGCTCCCGTGGTACAGGGCGAGGCGATGAGCAGTTCTTC. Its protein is CASSRGTGRGDEQFF.